This passage covers 28 T cell receptor beta chains from one sample sequenced in a study of cytomegalovirus exposure and HLA in healthy donors. The PCR contained 60 Vbeta and 13 Jbeta primers. TCRdb keeps only in-frame clones here, not all; method: immunoSEQ multiplex PCR. This repertoire shows about 110,000 clones, around 76% found once; its top ten account for around 5.8%. Sequencing was carried out using PBMCs. The receptors shown here come from a woman in her forties or fifties in good health and CMV-seropositive.

V is TRBV6-1 and J is TRBJ1-1; 7 bases are a match to TRBD1. CDR1 is MNHNS and CDR2 is SASEGT in the germline V gene. The CDR3 is made up of 11 amino acids. With 5 bases clipped from V and 11 bases from J, the junction kept 5 bases outside the gene matches. The CDR3 DNA reads as TGTGCCAGCAGTAACACAGGGGCCGCTTTCTTT. The encoded protein is CASSNTGAAFF.

The genes are TRBV11-2 and TRBJ2-7; a possible D gene is TRBD1 (6 bases). The germline CDR1 and CDR2 sequences are SGHAT and FQNNGV. The CDR3 has 15 amino acids. V was clipped by 1 base and J by 3 bases, with 13 bases between them. CDR3 residues: CASSLVPGVNYEQYF. The CDR3 region has the DNA TGTGCCAGCAGCTTAGTTCCAGGGGTTAACTACGAGCAGTACTTC.

Details on this clone: One end of the junction varies from germline; a read error may be responsible. This sequence joins TRBV9 and TRBJ1-3; possible D gene TRBD1, 5 bases. Germline V gene lookup returns CDR1 SGDLS and CDR2 YYNGEE. This CDR3 has 16 residues. CDR3: CASSVAIGDSGSTIYF. In DNA, the CDR3 is TGTGCCAGCAGCGTAGCAATAGGGGACTCAGGAAGCACCATATATTTT.

The chain employs TRBV30 and TRBJ2-7; D is undetermined. Germline loops: CDR1 GTSNPN, CDR2 SVGIG (reference sequence). V was cut by 0 bases and J by 1 base, with 10 bases left in between. The CDR3 sequence is 14 residues long. CDR3 sequence: CAWSVLADSYEQYF. The CDR3, as DNA: TGTGCCTGGAGTGTATTAGCAGATTCCTACGAGCAGTACTTC.

This clone has a handful of counts. The chain has TRBV6-5 and TRBJ1-1; D is unclear. Germline CDR1 reads MNHEY; CDR2 reads SVGAGI. The V and J ends lost 0 bases and 4 bases respectively, with 9 bases between them. The CDR3 runs to 14 residues. CDR3 residues: CASSYSGMATEAFF. For the CDR3, the DNA is TGTGCCAGCAGTTACTCCGGGATGGCCACTGAAGCTTTCTTT.

Notes on this clone: Other DNA sequences of this sample code for an identical CDR3. V usage is TRBV30 and J usage is TRBJ2-7, with a possible D match to TRBD2 (5 bases). Per germline, CDR1 GTSNPN and CDR2 SVGIG (reference sequence). The CDR3 runs 13 residues. The ends were cut back, 1 base at V and 1 base at J, with 8 bases in the middle. CDR3: CAWSAGFSYEQYF. The CDR3 DNA follows: TGTGCCTGGAGTGCGGGGTTTTCCTACGAGCAGTACTTC.

This clone was counted only a few times. This sequence joins TRBV4-1 and TRBJ2-7; possibly TRBD1 for D (6 bases). The germline V gene has CDR1 MGHRA and CDR2 YSYEKL. V lost 3 bases and J 1 base, leaving 13 bases between the germline ends. This CDR3 region has 15 residues. The CDR3 spells CASSHVGGSSYEQYF. The CDR3 coding sequence is TGCGCCAGCAGCCACGTAGGGGGTTCATCCTACGAGCAGTACTTC.

The chain recombines TRBV4-2 with TRBJ2-1; TRBD2 aligns across 9 bases. The germline V gene encodes CDR1 LGHNA and CDR2 YNFKEQ. V dropped 0 bases and J dropped 9; count of bases not matched to a gene: 9. This CDR3 region has 16 residues. The CDR3 DNA follows: TGTGCCAGCAGCCAAGATCGGGGCGGGGGGGCCGTTGAGCAGTTCTTC. Its protein product is CASSQDRGGGAVEQFF.

The J gene is TRBJ2-7, the V gene TRBV28; TRBD2 matches at 7 bases. The CDR3 is 13 amino acids. CDR1 is MDHEN and CDR2 is SYDVKM in the germline V gene. The V and J ends lost 6 bases and 1 base, in that order; junction bases with no gene match: 3. The CDR3 protein is CASRGGSSYEQYF. CDR3 sequence (DNA): TGTGCCAGCAGGGGAGGGTCGTCCTACGAGCAGTACTTC.

This chain joins TRBV5-1 and TRBJ2-5, with D perhaps TRBD2 (6 bases). With 4 bases removed from V and 5 bases from J, the gap between germline ends came to 18 bases. CDR1 is SGHRS and CDR2 is YFSETQ in the germline V gene. The CDR3 extends over 15 amino acids. CDR3 amino acids: CASSRSGVKGETQYF. The DNA for the CDR3 is TGCGCCAGCAGCCGCTCGGGGGTAAAGGGGGAGACCCAGTACTTC. The complete variable domain, with remaining parts taken from reference TRBV5-1 and TRBJ2-5, reads KAGVTQTPRYLIKTRGQQVTLSCSPISGHRSVSWYQQTPGQGLQFLFEYFSETQRNKGNFPGRFSGRQFSNSRSEMNVSTLELGDSALYLCASSRSGVKGETQYFGPGTRLLVL.

The J gene is TRBJ2-1, the V gene TRBV7-9, with D perhaps TRBD1 (5 bases). The V end was cut by 4 bases, the J end by 6 bases, with 13 bases between. Germline CDR1 SEHNR, CDR2 FQNEAQ (reference sequence). This CDR3 is built from 14 residues. CDR3 DNA sequence: TGTGCCAGCAGCTCGCGGACACCCACCAATGAGCAGTTCTTC. It codes for CASSSRTPTNEQFF.

This chain links TRBV4-2 with TRBJ1-3; 9 positions match TRBD1. The ends lost 0 bases at V and 4 bases at J; junction bases unmatched: 7. Germline V gives CDR1 LGHNA, CDR2 YNFKEQ. The CDR3 contains 17 residues. CDR3 residues: CASSQETQGARGNTIYF. CDR3 DNA: TGTGCCAGCAGCCAAGAAACACAGGGGGCGCGCGGAAACACCATATATTTT.

J is TRBJ2-7 and V is TRBV27; TRBD1 matches at 7 bases. The CDR3 is 16 amino acids. V shed 3 bases, J shed 2 bases, and the junction held 10 bases outside the gene matches. The V gene's germline CDR1 is MNHEY and CDR2 SMNVEV (reference sequence). In nucleotides, the CDR3 is TGTGCCAGCAGTTTTTCCGCCACAGGGGACGCCTACGAGCAGTACTTC. This gives the protein CASSFSATGDAYEQYF.

The rearrangement links TRBV13 to TRBJ1-1; tentative D call: TRBD1 (5 bases). The V end lost 5 bases, the J end lost 3 bases, and 13 bases lay between the germline ends. Germline CDR1 and CDR2: PRHDT and FYEKMQ (reference sequence). The CDR3 sequence is 14 residues long. CDR3 DNA: TGTGCCAGCAGCCCCCGGCGGGGGGACACTGAAGCTTTCTTT. Amino acid sequence: CASSPRRGDTEAFF.

V usage is TRBV6-5 and J usage is TRBJ2-7; D may be TRBD2 (5 bases). The V gene's germline CDR1 is MNHEY and CDR2 SVGAGI. This CDR3 is 15 amino acids long. Deletions cut 6 bases from V and 0 bases from J, with 15 bases between. Here the CDR3 reads CASRKGGTNSYEQYF. In DNA, the CDR3 is TGTGCCAGCAGAAAAGGAGGCACAAACTCCTACGAGCAGTACTTC.

CDR3 loop: CASSLLFQDRVTSNQPQHF. As DNA, the CDR3 is TGTGCCAGCAGCTTGTTATTCCAGGACAGGGTTACGTCGAATCAGCCCCAGCATTTT. The chain combines TRBV5-5 with TRBJ1-5; 8 nucleotides align to TRBD1. Per germline, CDR1 SGHKS and CDR2 YYEKEE (reference sequence). V gave up 1 base and J gave up 4 bases; unmatched junction bases: 16. The CDR3 extends over 19 amino acids.

This clone was seen a few times. The rearrangement joins TRBV5-4 to TRBJ1-1; D uncertain. The CDR3 consists of 11 residues. Germline V gene lookup returns CDR1 SGHNT and CDR2 YYREEE (reference sequence). Trimming removed 4 bases at V and 2 bases at J, with 3 bases between. This CDR3 is CASSTNTEAFF. CDR3 coding DNA: TGTGCCAGCAGCACTAACACTGAAGCTTTCTTT.

The chain couples TRBV5-4 to TRBJ1-2; D is ambiguous. Trimming left V 1 base short and J 3 bases short, with 10 bases between. This CDR3 contains 14 residues. Germline V gene data show CDR1 as SGHNT and CDR2 as YYREEE (reference sequence). CDR3 coding DNA: TGTGCCAGCAGCTTGTGGGAGCGCTACTATGGCTACACCTTC. Its protein is CASSLWERYYGYTF.

For the CDR3, the DNA is TGTGCCAGCAGCGTAGCTCAGTCGGGTGGAAACACCATATATTTT. This sequence encodes CASSVAQSGGNTIYF. The chain is built from TRBV9 and TRBJ1-3; the D is unclear. V lost 0 bases and J lost 3, with 10 bases in between. Germline V gives CDR1 SGDLS, CDR2 YYNGEE. The CDR3 consists of 15 residues.

The V call is TRBV7-6, the J call TRBJ2-5; 9 bases fit TRBD1. This CDR3 is 14 amino acids long. Germline assignment: CDR1 SGHVS and CDR2 FNYEAQ. With V trimmed by 5 bases and J by 4 bases, 5 bases remained unmatched. The CDR3 DNA reads as TGTGCCAGCAGCCGGACAGGGGTGGCAGAGACCCAGTACTTC. It codes for CASSRTGVAETQYF.

This clone was counted between two and nine times. This sequence joins TRBV28 and TRBJ1-3; D perhaps matches TRBD1 (6 bases). The V gene lost 8 bases and the J gene lost 4 bases, with 27 bases spanning the gap. Per germline, CDR1 MDHEN and CDR2 SYDVKM. This CDR3 is 18 amino acids long. CDR3 loop: CASRVAGVLSGRGNTIYF. The CDR3 DNA reads as TGTGCCAGCCGCGTCGCAGGGGTGCTATCAGGAAGGGGAAACACCATATATTTT.

This CDR3 reads CASSQSYGTGQMNTEAFF. CDR3 nucleotides: TGCGCCAGCAGTCAATCGTACGGGACAGGTCAGATGAACACTGAAGCTTTCTTT. The chain recombines TRBV23-1 with TRBJ1-1; 8 bases fit TRBD1. TRBV23-1 is an open reading frame whose function is uncertain. This CDR3 is built from 18 residues. V lost 0 bases and J lost 0; bases outside the gene matches: 9.

The CDR3 coding sequence is TGTGCCAGCAGCTCTTTGGGCGGGGCGTCGGCTGATGAGCAGTTCTTC. It yields the protein CASSSLGGASADEQFF. The chain couples TRBV5-6 to TRBJ2-1; D may be TRBD2 (6 bases). Germline V gene lookup returns CDR1 SGHDT and CDR2 YYEEEE. The CDR3 totals 16 residues. The V end lost 3 bases, the J end lost 8 bases, and 21 bases lay between the germline ends. The full variable domain, with the rest looked up from reference TRBV5-6 and TRBJ2-1, is DAGVTQSPTHLIKTRGQQVTLRCSPKSGHDTVSWYQQALGQGPQFIFQYYEEEERQRGNFPDRFSGHQFPNYSSELNVNALLLGDSALYLCASSSLGGASADEQFFGPGTRLTVL.

A few counts support this clone. This chain uses TRBV6-1 with TRBJ1-4, with 8 positions matching TRBD1. CDR1 is MNHNS, CDR2 SASEGT, per germline. The CDR3 covers 14 residues. The trim removed 8 bases at V and 10 bases at J, leaving 12 bases unmatched. The CDR3 coding sequence is TGTGCCAGCGGGGAGGCAGGGGGCGTTGGAAAACTGTTTTTT. Translated: CASGEAGGVGKLFF.

The chain carries TRBV6-4 and TRBJ2-1; TRBD2 aligns across 12 bases. Looked up from germline, CDR1 is MRHNA and CDR2 is SNTAGT. The CDR3 contains 17 residues. The V and J ends lost 10 bases and 4 bases, in that order; junction bases with no gene match: 14. This CDR3 reads CANPRQLLAGGYNEQFF. CDR3 nucleotides: TGTGCCAACCCCAGACAGCTACTAGCGGGGGGTTACAATGAGCAGTTCTTC.

This chain links TRBV9 with TRBJ1-4; 9 bases are a match to TRBD1. The CDR3 runs to 15 residues. Germline CDR1 reads SGDLS; CDR2 reads YYNGEE. The V gene end was trimmed by 4 bases and the J gene end by 8 bases; junction bases not matched to a gene: 9. CDR3: CASSPRDRDREKLFF. The DNA for the CDR3 is TGTGCCAGCAGCCCCCGGGACAGGGACAGAGAAAAACTGTTTTTT.

In its sample, this clone was seen once. The rearrangement joins TRBV7-3 to TRBJ2-5; TRBD1 might be the D (6 bases). CDR3 length equals 16 residues. Per the germline V gene, CDR1 is SGHTA and CDR2 is FQGTGA. V lost 4 bases and J lost 1, with 16 bases in between. DNA for the CDR3: TGTGCCAGCAGCTCCCAGTGGCAAGGGGGCCAAGAGACCCAGTACTTC. Its translation is CASSSQWQGGQETQYF.

CDR3 DNA: TGTGCCAGCTCACCACCGTCGATCGGTAATGAAAAACTGTTTTTT. It translates to CASSPPSIGNEKLFF. The chain employs TRBV18 and TRBJ1-4; D remains ambiguous. The CDR3 is 15 amino acids. V was pared by 0 bases and J by 4 bases, with 9 bases between. CDR1 and CDR2 (germline): KGHSH, LQKENI. Looking up the rest from reference TRBV18 and TRBJ1-4 gives the full variable domain: NAGVMQNPRHLVRRRGQEARLRCSPMKGHSHVYWYRQLPEEGLKFMVYLQKENIIDESGMPKERFSAEFPKEGPSILRIQQVVRGDSAAYFCASSPPSIGNEKLFFGSGTQLSVL.